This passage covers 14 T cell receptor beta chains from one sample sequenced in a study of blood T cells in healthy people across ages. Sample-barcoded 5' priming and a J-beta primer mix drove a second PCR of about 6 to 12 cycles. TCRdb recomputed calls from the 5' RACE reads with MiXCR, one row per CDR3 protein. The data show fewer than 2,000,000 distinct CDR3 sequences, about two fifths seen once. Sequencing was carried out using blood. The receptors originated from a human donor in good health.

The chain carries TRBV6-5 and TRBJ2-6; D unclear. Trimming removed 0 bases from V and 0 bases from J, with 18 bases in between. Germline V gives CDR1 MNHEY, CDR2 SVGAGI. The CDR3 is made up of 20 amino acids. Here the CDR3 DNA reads TGTGCCAGCAGTTACTCGAGTATGGTTGATCTTTTCTCTGGGGCCAACGTCCTGACTTTC. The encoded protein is CASSYSSMVDLFSGANVLTF.

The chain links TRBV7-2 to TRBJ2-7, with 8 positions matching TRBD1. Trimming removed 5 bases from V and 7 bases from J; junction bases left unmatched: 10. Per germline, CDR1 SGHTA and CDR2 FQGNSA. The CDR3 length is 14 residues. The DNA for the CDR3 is TGTGCCAGCAGCAAGCAGGGGGCGATCGGAGAGCAGTACTTC. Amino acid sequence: CASSKQGAIGEQYF.

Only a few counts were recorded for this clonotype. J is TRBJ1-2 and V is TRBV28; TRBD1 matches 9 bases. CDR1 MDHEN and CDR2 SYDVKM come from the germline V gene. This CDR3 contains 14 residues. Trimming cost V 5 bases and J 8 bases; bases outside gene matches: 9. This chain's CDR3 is CASSTRDRATGYTF. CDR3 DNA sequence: TGTGCCAGCAGTACCCGGGACAGGGCTACCGGCTACACCTTC.

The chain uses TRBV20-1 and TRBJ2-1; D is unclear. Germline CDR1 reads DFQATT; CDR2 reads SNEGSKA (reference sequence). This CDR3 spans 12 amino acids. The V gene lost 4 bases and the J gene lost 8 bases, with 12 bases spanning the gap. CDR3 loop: CSATGPGDEQFF. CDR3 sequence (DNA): TGCAGTGCTACCGGTCCCGGCGATGAGCAGTTCTTC.

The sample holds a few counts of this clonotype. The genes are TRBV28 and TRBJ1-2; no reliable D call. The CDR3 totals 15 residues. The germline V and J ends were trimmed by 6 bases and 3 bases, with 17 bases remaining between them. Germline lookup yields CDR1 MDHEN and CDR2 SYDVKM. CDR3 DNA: TGTGCCAGCAGCCGAGTGTCTACAGACTACTATGGCTACACCTTC. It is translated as CASSRVSTDYYGYTF.

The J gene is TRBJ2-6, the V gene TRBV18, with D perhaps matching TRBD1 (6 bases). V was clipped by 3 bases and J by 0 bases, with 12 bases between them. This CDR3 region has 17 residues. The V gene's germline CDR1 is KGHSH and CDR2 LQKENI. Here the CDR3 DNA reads TGTGCCAGCTCACCTTTGACAGGCTTCTCTGGGGCCAACGTCCTGACTTTC. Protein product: CASSPLTGFSGANVLTF. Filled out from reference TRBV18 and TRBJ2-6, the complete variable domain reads NAGVMQNPRHLVRRRGQEARLRCSPMKGHSHVYWYRQLPEEGLKFMVYLQKENIIDESGMPKERFSAEFPKEGPSILRIQQVVRGDSAAYFCASSPLTGFSGANVLTFGAGSRLTVL.

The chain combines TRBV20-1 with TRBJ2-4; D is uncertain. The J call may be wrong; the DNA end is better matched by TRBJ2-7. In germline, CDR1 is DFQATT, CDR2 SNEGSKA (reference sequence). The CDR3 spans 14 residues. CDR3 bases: TGCAGTGCTAACAAACCGGGCAACTCCTACGAGCAGTACTTC. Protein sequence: CSANKPGNSYEQYF.

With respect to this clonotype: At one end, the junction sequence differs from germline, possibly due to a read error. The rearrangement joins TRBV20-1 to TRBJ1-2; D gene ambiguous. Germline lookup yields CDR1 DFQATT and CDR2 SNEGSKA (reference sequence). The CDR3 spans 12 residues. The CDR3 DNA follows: TGCGGTGCTAGTCGGCGGCTTGAGGGCTACACCTTC. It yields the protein CGASRRLEGYTF.

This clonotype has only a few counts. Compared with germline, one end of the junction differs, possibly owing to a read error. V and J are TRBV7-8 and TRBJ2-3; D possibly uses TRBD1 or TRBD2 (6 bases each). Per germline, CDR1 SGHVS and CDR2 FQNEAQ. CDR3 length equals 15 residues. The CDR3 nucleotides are TGTGCCCGCAGCTCTCTAGGGGGGTTTTTGGATACGCAGTATTTT. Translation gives CARSSLGGFLDTQYF.

CDR3 loop: CASSAGQFPDTQYF. The CDR3, as DNA: TGTGCCAGCAGCGCCGGACAGTTTCCAGATACGCAGTATTTT. This rearrangement joins TRBV13 to TRBJ2-3, with D tentatively TRBD1 (6 bases). Trimming removed 5 bases from V and 4 bases from J, with 13 bases in between. The CDR3 is made up of 14 amino acids. Germline V gene data show CDR1 as PRHDT and CDR2 as FYEKMQ (reference sequence).

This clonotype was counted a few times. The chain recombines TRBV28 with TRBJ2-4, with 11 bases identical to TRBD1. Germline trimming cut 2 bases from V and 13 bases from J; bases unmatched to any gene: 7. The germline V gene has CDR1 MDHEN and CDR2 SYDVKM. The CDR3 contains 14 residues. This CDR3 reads CASSLGDRGREQYF. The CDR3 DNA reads TGTGCCAGCAGTTTAGGGGACAGGGGGAGAGAGCAGTACTTC.

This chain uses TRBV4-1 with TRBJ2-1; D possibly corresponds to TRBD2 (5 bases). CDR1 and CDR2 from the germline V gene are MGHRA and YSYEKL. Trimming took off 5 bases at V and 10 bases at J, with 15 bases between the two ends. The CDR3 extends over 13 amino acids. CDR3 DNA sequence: TGCGCCAGCAGCAACCCCAATCGCGGGGAGCAGTTCTTC. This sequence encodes CASSNPNRGEQFF.

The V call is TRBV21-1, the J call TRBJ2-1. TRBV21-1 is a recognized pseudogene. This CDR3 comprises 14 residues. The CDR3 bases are TGTGCCAGCAGCAACCTGAAGGGTCAGTTCGAGCAGTTCTTC. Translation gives CASSNLKGQFEQFF.

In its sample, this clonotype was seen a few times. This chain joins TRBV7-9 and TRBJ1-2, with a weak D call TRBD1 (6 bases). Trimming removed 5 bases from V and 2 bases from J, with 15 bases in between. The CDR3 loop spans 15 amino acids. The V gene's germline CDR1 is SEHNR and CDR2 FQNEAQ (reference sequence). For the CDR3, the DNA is TGTGCCAGCAGCAACGAGTGGACAGCGAACTATGGCTACACCTTC. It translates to CASSNEWTANYGYTF. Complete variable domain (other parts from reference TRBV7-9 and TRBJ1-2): DTGVSQNPRHKITKRGQNVTFRCDPISEHNRLYWYRQTLGQGPEFLTYFQNEAQLEKSRLLSDRFSAERPKGSFSTLEIQRTEQGDSAMYLCASSNEWTANYGYTFGSGTRLTVV.